These 23 T cell receptor beta chains came from one sample sequenced in a study of neurological immune-mediated disorders. Time point indicated: longitudinal time-point 3. From the 5' RACE reads, TCRdb called clonotypes with MiXCR, one entry per CDR3 protein. The sample has more than 100,000 distinct CDR3 sequences, more than 10% seen once; the top ten hold approximately 3.4%. Sequencing was carried out using PBMCs. These receptors all come from a female donor with HTLV-1-associated myelopathy (HAM/TSP).

This clonotype was recorded many times. CDR3 sequence reads: CSARDFTGLGGELFF. The CDR3, as DNA: TGCAGTGCTAGAGATTTTACTGGTTTGGGCGGGGAGCTGTTTTTT. V gene TRBV20-1 combines with J gene TRBJ2-2; D unresolved. The CDR3 covers 15 residues. From germline, CDR1 is DFQATT and CDR2 SNEGSKA (reference sequence). V was trimmed by 0 bases and J by 7 bases, leaving 15 bases between them.

This clonotype was counted at least ten times. The CDR3: CASSKAQGAGEQFF. The CDR3 DNA follows: TGCGCCAGCAGTAAGGCCCAGGGGGCGGGTGAGCAGTTCTTC. V gene TRBV5-1 combines with J gene TRBJ2-1; 8 bases line up with TRBD1. This CDR3 spans 14 amino acids. Germline V lookup: CDR1 SGHRS, CDR2 YFSETQ. V dropped 5 bases and J dropped 9; count of bases not matched to a gene: 10.

Ten or more counts support this clonotype. V gene TRBV15 combines with J gene TRBJ1-6; D unclear. This CDR3 is 10 amino acids long. Germline loops: CDR1 LNHNV, CDR2 YYDKDF (reference sequence). Here the CDR3 reads CAGNNSPLHF. The DNA for the CDR3 is TGTGCTGGAAATAATTCACCCCTCCACTTT.

This clonotype was recorded at least ten times. This rearrangement joins TRBV24-1 to TRBJ2-1, with 11 bases that match TRBD1. V lost 9 bases and J lost 12; bases outside the gene matches: 15. The CDR3 is made up of 15 amino acids. Germline V CDR1 and CDR2: KGHDR, SFDVKD. The CDR3 sequence is CATSLSGQGARTQFF. DNA for the CDR3: TGTGCCACCTCTTTATCCGGACAGGGGGCGCGAACGCAGTTCTTC.

This clonotype was recorded many times. The DNA for the CDR3 is TGCGCCAGCAGCCAAGATTTACGGGAAAAACTGTTTTTT. It encodes CASSQDLREKLFF. The genes are TRBV4-3 and TRBJ1-4; D remains unclear. CDR1 is LGHNA and CDR2 is YSLEER in the germline V gene. Between the trimmed V and J ends, which lost 0 bases and 8 bases, there was a span of 7 bases. The length of the CDR3 is 13 residues.

This clonotype has more than one count but fewer than ten. The chain has TRBV24-1 and TRBJ2-2; 8 nucleotides agree with TRBD1. J gave up 7 bases and V 9 bases, and 9 bases lay outside the gene matches. Germline lookup yields CDR1 KGHDR and CDR2 SFDVKD. The CDR3 runs 14 residues. The CDR3 DNA is TGTGCCACCGGGGGACAGGACAATCACGGGGAGCTGTTTTTT. Protein sequence: CATGGQDNHGELFF.

This clonotype was recorded many times. The rearrangement uses TRBV5-1 and TRBJ2-5, with TRBD1 as a possible D gene (5 bases). The V gene lost 1 base and the J gene lost 0 bases, with 10 bases spanning the gap. This CDR3 contains 15 residues. The germline CDR1 and CDR2 sequences are SGHRS and YFSETQ. CDR3 in DNA: TGCGCCAGCAGCTTGCAGGGTCCGTACCAAGAGACCCAGTACTTC. The encoded protein is CASSLQGPYQETQYF.

In regard to this clonotype: This may arise from a read error, as a much more abundant clone is one base away. This chain joins TRBV5-1 and TRBJ2-7, with D uncertain. V lost 0 bases, J lost 2 bases, and 12 bases lay in between. The CDR3 has 15 amino acids. Per germline, CDR1 SGHRS and CDR2 YFSETQ. The CDR3 is CASSLAITVPYEQYF. The CDR3 DNA follows: TGCGCCAGCAGCTTGGCCATCACAGTGCCCTACGAGCAGTACTTC.

This clonotype came up many times. V usage is TRBV2 and J usage is TRBJ1-3; TRBD1 matches at 7 bases. The junction had 5 bases not matched to a gene; V was cut back by 6 bases and J by 3 bases. The CDR3 runs 14 residues. The germline gives CDR1 SNHLY, CDR2 FYNNEI. The chain's CDR3 is CASRGGQSGNTIYF. The CDR3 nucleotides are TGTGCCAGCAGGGGGGGACAGAGTGGAAACACCATATATTTT.

At least ten counts were recorded for this clonotype. The chain recombines TRBV5-1 with TRBJ2-5; 8 bases align to TRBD1. There are 16 residues in the CDR3. V dropped 7 bases and J dropped 4; count of bases not matched to a gene: 15. Germline V gene sequence: CDR1 SGHRS, CDR2 YFSETQ. The CDR3 bases are TGCGCCAGCCACGAAGGCTTACAGGGGGAATCAGAGACCCAGTACTTC. It is translated as CASHEGLQGESETQYF.

This clonotype was detected ten times or more. This chain uses TRBV10-3 with TRBJ2-3; the D call may be TRBD1 or TRBD2 (6 bases each). Per germline, CDR1 ENHRY and CDR2 SYGVKD. Trimming left V 4 bases short and J 5 bases short, with 16 bases between. CDR3 size: 15 residues. The chain's CDR3 is CAISAHGGGEDTQYF. CDR3 in DNA: TGTGCCATCAGTGCCCACGGGGGCGGGGAAGATACGCAGTATTTT.

This clonotype was recorded many times. V gene TRBV7-9 combines with J gene TRBJ2-3; no definite D call. V gave up 2 bases and J gave up 4 bases, with 7 bases separating them. The CDR3 runs to 13 residues. Germline CDR1 SEHNR, CDR2 FQNEAQ (reference sequence). This chain's CDR3 is CASSLSGADTQYF. The CDR3 DNA reads as TGTGCCAGCAGCTTAAGTGGAGCAGATACGCAGTATTTT. The full variable domain, with the rest looked up from reference TRBV7-9 and TRBJ2-3, is DTGVSQNPRHKITKRGQNVTFRCDPISEHNRLYWYRQTLGQGPEFLTYFQNEAQLEKSRLLSDRFSAERPKGSFSTLEIQRTEQGDSAMYLCASSLSGADTQYFGPGTRLTVL.

The sample holds many counts of this clonotype. The rearrangement links TRBV7-2 to TRBJ1-1, with a tentative D call TRBD1 (5 bases). Trimming left V 5 bases short and J 1 base short, with 11 bases between. CDR3 length: 14 residues. The germline CDR1 and CDR2 sequences are SGHTA and FQGNSA. The CDR3 protein is CASSPGAANTEAFF. Here the CDR3 DNA reads TGTGCCAGCAGCCCCGGGGCAGCGAACACTGAAGCTTTCTTT.

Comments on this clonotype: A junction end diverges from the germline sequence, so it may reflect a read error. CDR3 protein: CASATGVIGEMFF. CDR3 coding DNA: TGCGCCAGCGCCACAGGGGTCATCGGGGAGATGTTTTTT. The chain combines TRBV5-1 with TRBJ2-2, with TRBD1 matching 7 bases. CDR1 SGHRS and CDR2 YFSETQ come from the germline V gene. CDR3 length equals 13 residues.

In this sample, this clonotype turned up many times. The chain employs TRBV5-1 and TRBJ2-3; 7 nucleotides align to TRBD1. V lost 6 bases and J lost 4; bases outside the gene matches: 11. The germline CDR1 and CDR2 sequences are SGHRS and YFSETQ. There are 15 residues in the CDR3. CDR3 in DNA: TGCGCCAGCACCGACCGGGACAGATTATCAGATACGCAGTATTTT. This encodes CASTDRDRLSDTQYF.

In this sample, this clonotype turned up many times. The rearrangement uses TRBV5-1 and TRBJ1-1, with TRBD1 as a possible D gene (6 bases). Germline V gene data show CDR1 as SGHRS and CDR2 as YFSETQ. The CDR3 is 16 amino acids. V shed 1 base and J shed 2 bases, with 15 bases lying between them. CDR3 coding DNA: TGCGCCAGCAGCTTGAGGCCACAGACAGGTAACACTGAAGCTTTCTTT. This gives the protein CASSLRPQTGNTEAFF. Drawing the rest from reference TRBV5-1 and TRBJ1-1, the complete variable domain is KAGVTQTPRYLIKTRGQQVTLSCSPISGHRSVSWYQQTPGQGLQFLFEYFSETQRNKGNFPGRFSGRQFSNSRSEMNVSTLELGDSALYLCASSLRPQTGNTEAFFGQGTRLTVV.

This clonotype was seen more than once but under ten times. The chain employs TRBV11-2 and TRBJ2-3, with D uncertain. This CDR3 region has 13 residues. Trimming cost V 5 bases and J 4 bases, with 10 bases left between them. Germline CDR1 reads SGHAT; CDR2 reads FQNNGV. Here the CDR3 DNA reads TGTGCCAGCAGCGTAATTAGTGCAGATACGCAGTATTTT. This sequence encodes CASSVISADTQYF. The full variable domain, with the rest looked up from reference TRBV11-2 and TRBJ2-3, is EAGVAQSPRYKIIEKRQSVAFWCNPISGHATLYWYQQILGQGPKLLIQFQNNGVVDDSQLPKDRFSAERLKGVDSTLKIQPAKLEDSAVYLCASSVISADTQYFGPGTRLTVL.

There are many counts of this clonotype. The chain uses TRBV5-1 and TRBJ2-3; 13 bases agree with TRBD2. Germline lookup yields CDR1 SGHRS and CDR2 YFSETQ. The J segment lost 9 bases and the V segment lost 4 bases, leaving 11 bases of the junction unmatched. The CDR3 spans 16 residues. The CDR3 spells CASSVTSGGVPSTQYF. The CDR3 nucleotides are TGCGCCAGCAGCGTAACTAGCGGGGGGGTGCCTTCGACGCAGTATTTT.

This clonotype was seen a handful of times. This chain connects TRBV28 to TRBJ2-3, with a weak D call TRBD2 (5 bases). V dropped 7 bases and J dropped 2 bases, with 22 bases sitting between them. This CDR3 is built from 17 residues. The V gene's germline CDR1 is MDHEN and CDR2 SYDVKM. CDR3 residues: CASIPLDFFLDTDTQYF. Written as DNA, the CDR3 is TGTGCCAGCATCCCTCTGGACTTTTTTCTCGACACAGATACGCAGTATTTT.

The J gene is TRBJ1-5, the V gene TRBV20-1; no firm D call. Germline CDR1 DFQATT, CDR2 SNEGSKA (reference sequence). The CDR3 consists of 14 residues. The CDR3 is CSGSLAGNNQPQHF. The CDR3, as DNA: TGCAGCGGGTCTTTGGCAGGAAATAATCAGCCCCAGCATTTT.

The sample holds many counts of this clonotype. The rearrangement joins TRBV4-1 to TRBJ1-1; D gene unclear. There are 14 residues in the CDR3. V dropped 1 base and J dropped 1 base, with 7 bases sitting between them. Germline V gives CDR1 MGHRA, CDR2 YSYEKL. CDR3 amino acids: CASSQARGNTEAFF. CDR3 nucleotide sequence: TGCGCCAGCAGCCAAGCTCGGGGGAACACTGAAGCTTTCTTT.

This clonotype showed up many times. The V gene is TRBV7-2, the J gene TRBJ2-1; 12 bases are a match to TRBD2. Unmatched junction bases numbered 5, after V lost 6 bases and J lost 5 bases. The CDR3 runs 15 residues. The germline gives CDR1 SGHTA, CDR2 FQGNSA. The CDR3 coding sequence is TGTGCCAGCAGATTCCTAGCGGGGGGGAACAATGAGCAGTTCTTC. Encoded protein: CASRFLAGGNNEQFF.

This clonotype appeared many times. V is TRBV7-2 and J is TRBJ2-7; D might be TRBD2 (5 bases). Germline CDR1 SGHTA, CDR2 FQGNSA. Trimming left V 3 bases short and J 6 bases short, with 15 bases between. The CDR3 is made up of 14 amino acids. CDR3 sequence: CASSFTRTPGEQYF. For the CDR3, the DNA is TGTGCCAGCAGCTTCACTAGGACCCCTGGCGAGCAGTACTTC.